This is a list of T cell receptor beta chains from one sample in a study of blood T cell repertoires in COVID-19. The protocol was immunoSEQ multiplex PCR, while the TCRdb copy is restricted to in-frame clones and leaves out a portion. The repertoire holds 250,000 to 300,000 clones, nearly 90% seen once, with 11% in the top ten. The sequencing input was peripheral blood. The receptors were sampled from a woman aged 30 to 39 with COVID-19, enrolled during active disease. CDR3s include the opening cysteine and the closing phenylalanine or tryptophan. A D gene is named only where the DNA matches it firmly. A clone size is listed for some rows: how often the clone was seen (once, few, many), or a class if it is expanded.

d_gene	v_gene	abundance	j_gene	CDR3aa	CDR3nt
TRBD1	TRBV14	.	TRBJ2-2	CASGRDSIFTGELFF	TGTGCCAGCGGACGGGACAGTATTTTTACCGGGGAGCTGTTTTTT
TRBD1	TRBV6-5	.	TRBJ1-6	CASSPPDRGKPLHF	TGTGCCAGCAGTCCGCCGGACAGGGGGAAGCCCCTCCACTTT
.	TRBV5-1	.	TRBJ2-2	CASTVSNTGELFF	TGCGCCAGCACCGTTTCGAACACCGGGGAGCTGTTTTTT
.	TRBV5-4	.	TRBJ2-2	CASSFGETGELFF	TGTGCCAGCAGCTTCGGGGAGACCGGGGAGCTGTTTTTT
.	TRBV11-3	.	TRBJ1-3	CASSADIRNTIYF	TGTGCCAGCAGCGCGGACATTAGAAACACCATATATTTT
.	TRBV19	.	TRBJ1-2	CASSPGTPYYGYTF	TGTGCCAGTAGTCCAGGGACTCCGTACTATGGCTACACCTTC
.	TRBV2	.	TRBJ1-6	CASMGARNSPLHF	TGTGCCAGCATGGGGGCAAGGAATTCACCCCTCCACTTT
.	TRBV19	.	TRBJ1-4	CASSVRGATNEKLFF	TGTGCCAGTAGCGTCAGGGGTGCAACTAATGAAAAACTGTTTTTT
.	TRBV29-1	.	TRBJ1-1	CSVPQGRAGYNTEAFF	TGCAGCGTTCCGCAAGGAAGAGCAGGATACAACACTGAAGCTTTCTTT
.	TRBV2	.	TRBJ2-7	CASRGGRLGISYEQYF	TGTGCCAGCAGGGGGGGACGACTGGGGATCAGCTACGAGCAGTACTTC
TRBD1	TRBV28	.	TRBJ1-2	CASSRQGRPNYGYTF	TGTGCCAGCAGCCGACAGGGCCGGCCTAACTATGGCTACACCTTC
.	TRBV11-2	.	TRBJ1-2	CASSPTQGERGYGYTF	TGTGCCAGCAGCCCTACACAGGGCGAGCGGGGCTATGGCTACACCTTC
TRBD2	TRBV19	.	TRBJ2-3	CASSLLAGPPTDTQYF	TGTGCCAGTAGCCTCTTAGCGGGGCCCCCCACAGATACGCAGTATTTT
.	TRBV4-1	once	TRBJ1-2	CASSQLGHGNYGYTF	TGCGCCAGCAGCCAGTTGGGACACGGGAACTATGGCTACACCTTC
.	TRBV6-5	.	TRBJ1-2	CASSYTGANYGYTF	TGTGCCAGCAGTTACACGGGGGCTAACTATGGCTACACCTTC
TRBD2	TRBV28	.	TRBJ2-3	CASCGTSGGINTDTQYF	TGTGCCAGCTGCGGGACTAGCGGGGGTATTAACACAGATACGCAGTATTTT
TRBD1	TRBV4-1	.	TRBJ1-1	CASSQQGDLNTEAFF	TGCGCCAGCAGCCAACAGGGGGATTTGAACACTGAAGCTTTCTTT
TRBD1	TRBV3-1/TRBV3-2	.	TRBJ2-5	CASSSDRGLPQETQYF	TGTGCCAGCAGCTCCGACAGGGGGCTACCTCAAGAGACCCAGTACTTC
.	TRBV3-1/TRBV3-2	.	TRBJ1-5	CASSQDQGGGQPQHF	TGTGCCAGCAGCCAAGATCAGGGAGGAGGTCAGCCCCAGCATTTT
.	TRBV30	.	TRBJ2-5	CAWSVRSGFQETQYF	TGTGCCTGGAGTGTACGTTCGGGGTTCCAAGAGACCCAGTACTTC
.	TRBV11-2	once	TRBJ1-2	CASSLEGRGGYTF	TGTGCCAGCAGCTTAGAGGGGAGAGGGGGCTACACCTTC
TRBD1	TRBV7-9	.	TRBJ2-1	CASSARTGDWSNEQFF	TGTGCCAGCAGCGCCCGGACAGGGGATTGGAGCAATGAGCAGTTCTTC
TRBD2	TRBV2	.	TRBJ2-3	CASRGLGGTDTQYF	TGTGCCAGCAGGGGACTAGGGGGCACAGATACGCAGTATTTT
.	TRBV5-6	.	TRBJ2-7	CATQLRQSYEQYF	TGTGCCACCCAGCTTAGACAGTCCTACGAGCAGTACTTC
.	TRBV7-9	once	TRBJ1-6	CASSLGQYVHF	TGTGCCAGCAGCTTAGGACAATACGTCCACTTT
.	TRBV7-9	.	TRBJ2-1	CASSSLAGSVYNEQFF	TGTGCCAGCAGCTCCCTAGCTGGTTCCGTCTACAATGAGCAGTTCTTC
TRBD1	TRBV27	once	TRBJ2-7	CASSLGQTYEQYF	TGTGCCAGCAGTTTGGGACAGACCTACGAGCAGTACTTC
TRBD2	TRBV3-1/TRBV3-2	few	TRBJ2-7	CASSQDNRGGDVYEQYF	TGTGCCAGCAGCCAAGATAATCGGGGGGGCGATGTATACGAGCAGTACTTC
.	TRBV19	.	TRBJ1-3	CASSIPGSGNTIYF	TGTGCCAGTAGTATTCCCGGCTCTGGAAACACCATATATTTT
TRBD1	TRBV2	.	TRBJ2-7	CASSSTGTGVSYEQYF	TGTGCCAGCAGTTCAACCGGGACAGGGGTCTCCTACGAGCAGTACTTC
TRBD2	TRBV5-1	.	TRBJ2-5	CASSPGLAGGKETQYF	TGCGCCAGCAGCCCCGGGCTAGCGGGGGGCAAAGAGACCCAGTACTTC
TRBD1	TRBV4-1	.	TRBJ1-2	CASSQVWGTDLNYGYTF	TGCGCCAGCAGCCAAGTGTGGGGGACAGACCTTAACTATGGCTACACCTTC
.	TRBV7-9	.	TRBJ2-7	CASSLRGQPYEQYF	TGTGCCAGCAGCTTGAGGGGACAACCCTACGAGCAGTACTTC
.	TRBV19	.	TRBJ1-2	CASSRTTTVNYGYTF	TGTGCCAGTAGTAGAACAACGACAGTGAACTATGGCTACACCTTC
TRBD1	TRBV6-5	.	TRBJ2-5	CASSWDRVRETQYF	TGTGCCAGCAGTTGGGACAGGGTGAGAGAGACCCAGTACTTC
.	TRBV20-1	.	TRBJ1-2	CSAPRDSGYTF	TGCAGTGCTCCCCGGGACTCTGGCTACACCTTC
TRBD1	TRBV24-1	once	TRBJ2-2	CATSDFGRRQGLFF	TGTGCCACCAGTGATTTCGGCAGGCGACAGGGGCTGTTTTTT
TRBD2	TRBV2	.	TRBJ2-5	CASLSGGQEETQYF	TGTGCCAGCCTTAGCGGGGGTCAGGAAGAGACCCAGTACTTC
TRBD1	TRBV28	.	TRBJ1-6	CASSCWDRLYSPLHF	TGTGCCAGCAGTTGTTGGGACAGATTATATTCACCCCTCCACTTT
.	TRBV28	.	TRBJ1-1	CASRRGGRNTEAFF	TGTGCCAGCAGGAGGGGGGGGAGGAACACTGAAGCTTTCTTT